Below are 28 T cell receptor beta chains sequenced from a single sample in a study of OX40 agonist ivuxolimab in advanced cancers. Libraries were made using the immunoSEQ multiplex PCR assay. TCRdb holds this immuneACCESS table with in-frame rearrangements only. Some clones are missing; in checked studies, unresolved V genes explain under half, and the rest has no known cause. Recorded for this sample are 55,000 to 80,000 clones; around 80% of them occurred a single time. Approximately 2.4% of the sample is held by the ten biggest clonotypes. Here the sequenced sample was CD4+ or CD8+ T cells sorted from blood, taken in a trial of the OX40 agonist ivuxolimab. These receptors all stem from an adult with an advanced solid tumor such as melanoma, head and neck, liver or kidney cancer.

This clone has only a few counts. The V and J genes are TRBV7-2 and TRBJ1-4, with a weak D call TRBD1 (6 bases). Germline assignment: CDR1 SGHTA and CDR2 FQGNSA. Trimming stripped 5 bases from V and 0 bases from J, with 13 bases between. The CDR3 loop spans 16 amino acids. The CDR3 nucleotides read TGTGCCAGCAGCCGAAAGGGGGGGGCAACTAATGAAAAACTGTTTTTT. Encoded protein: CASSRKGGATNEKLFF.

This clone has more than one count but fewer than ten. This chain connects TRBV5-6 to TRBJ2-3, with 8 bases lining up with TRBD1. There are 17 residues in the CDR3. CDR1 is SGHDT and CDR2 is YYEEEE in the germline V gene. Unmatched junction bases numbered 11, after V lost 1 base and J lost 4 bases. The CDR3 region has the DNA TGTGCCAGCAGCTTGAGGGACAGGCCGGATGGGGCAGATACGCAGTATTTT. Translation: CASSLRDRPDGADTQYF.

This clone was observed a handful of times. The chain uses TRBV2 and TRBJ2-1; D ambiguous. The V and J ends lost 10 bases and 4 bases respectively, with 11 bases between them. This CDR3 region has 12 residues. The germline gives CDR1 SNHLY, CDR2 FYNNEI. CDR3 residues: CATKPDYNEQFF. The CDR3 nucleotides are TGTGCCACCAAGCCGGATTACAATGAGCAGTTCTTC. The full variable domain, rest sourced from reference TRBV2 and TRBJ2-1, is EPEVTQTPSHQVTQMGQEVILRCVPISNHLYFYWYRQILGQKVEFLVSFYNNEISEKSEIFDDQFSVERPDGSNFTLKIRSTKLEDSAMYFCATKPDYNEQFFGPGTRLTVL.

V is TRBV12-2 and J is TRBJ2-4; the table's TRBD2 call for D was not verified on the DNA. TRBV12-2 corresponds to a pseudogene. The CDR3 contains 17 residues. As DNA, the CDR3 is TGTGCAAGTCGCCCTACACTAGCGGGAGTGGTCAAAAACATTCAGTACTTC. It specifies CASRPTLAGVVKNIQYF.

The genes are TRBV4-2 and TRBJ1-2; 8 nucleotides match TRBD1. The trim removed 1 base at V and 6 bases at J, leaving 4 bases unmatched. CDR1 is LGHNA, CDR2 YNFKEQ, per germline. The CDR3 length is 14 residues. The CDR3 coding sequence is TGTGCCAGCAGCCAAGGGGGACAGGCTAATGGCTACACCTTC. Amino acids: CASSQGGQANGYTF.

V is TRBV18 and J is TRBJ2-1; 8 positions agree with TRBD1. Germline V gene lookup returns CDR1 KGHSH and CDR2 LQKENI. J was trimmed by 9 bases and V by 6 bases; bases with no gene match: 10. The CDR3 is 14 amino acids. The CDR3 nucleotides read TGTGCCAGCTCTGTCGGACAGGGTGGTGGTGAGCAGTTCTTC. This codes for CASSVGQGGGEQFF.

V gene TRBV5-6 combines with J gene TRBJ1-3; 8 positions match TRBD1. This CDR3 is 16 amino acids long. CDR1 and CDR2 from the germline V gene are SGHDT and YYEEEE. V lost 2 bases, J lost 4 bases, and 8 bases stayed unmatched. DNA for the CDR3: TGTGCCAGCAGCTTTTTGAAGACAGGGGACGGAAACACCATATATTTT. Its translation: CASSFLKTGDGNTIYF.

This sequence joins TRBV4-3 and TRBJ2-3; possible D gene TRBD1, 5 bases. V was clipped by 0 bases and J by 3 bases, with 19 bases between them. The V gene's germline CDR1 is LGHNA and CDR2 YSLEER. CDR3 length equals 18 residues. The CDR3 region is CASSQEFMSRVGTDTQYF. CDR3 DNA: TGCGCCAGCAGCCAAGAGTTTATGTCCAGGGTAGGAACAGATACGCAGTATTTT.

This clone has a single count. This chain links TRBV10-3 with TRBJ2-3; no reliable D call. V was pared by 6 bases and J by 0 bases, with 4 bases between. The CDR3 has 12 residues. Germline CDR1 reads ENHRY; CDR2 reads SYGVKD. Written as DNA, the CDR3 is TGTGCCATCAGCCAAAGCACAGATACGCAGTATTTT. Protein product: CAISQSTDTQYF.

This clone has only one observation. V and J are TRBV9 and TRBJ2-7; D may correspond to TRBD1 or TRBD2 (5 bases each). The length of the CDR3 is 13 residues. The germline V gene encodes CDR1 SGDLS and CDR2 YYNGEE. Trimming cost V 3 bases and J 5 bases, with 12 bases left between them. CDR3 DNA: TGTGCCAGCAGCGGCCCCCGGGACGACGAGCAGTACTTC. It translates to CASSGPRDDEQYF. Together with reference TRBV9 and TRBJ2-7, the CDR3 gives the full variable domain: DSGVTQTPKHLITATGQRVTLRCSPRSGDLSVYWYQQSLDQGLQFLIQYYNGEERAKGNILERFSAQQFPDLHSELNLSSLELGDSALYFCASSGPRDDEQYFGPGTRLTVT.

The chain joins TRBV30 to TRBJ1-1, with TRBD1 as a possible D gene (5 bases). This CDR3 contains 13 residues. The ends were cut back, 0 bases at V and 8 bases at J, with 13 bases in the middle. Per the germline V gene, CDR1 is GTSNPN and CDR2 is SVGIG (reference sequence). Here the CDR3 reads CAWSVEGPGEAFF. CDR3 coding DNA: TGTGCCTGGAGTGTAGAGGGGCCCGGGGAAGCTTTCTTT.

This chain links TRBV6-5 with TRBJ1-1; tentative D call: TRBD1 (6 bases). The germline CDR1 and CDR2 sequences are MNHEY and SVGAGI. Trimming removed 5 bases at V and 3 bases at J, with 10 bases between. This CDR3 comprises 13 residues. CDR3 nucleotides: TGTGCCAGCAGTCGGAGGGGGGACACTGAAGCTTTCTTT. This sequence encodes CASSRRGDTEAFF.

The V gene is TRBV18, the J gene TRBJ2-7, with 8 bases lining up with TRBD2. Germline CDR1 is KGHSH and CDR2 is LQKENI. The CDR3 covers 15 residues. V lost 0 bases, J lost 5 bases, and 6 bases stayed unmatched. The CDR3 coding sequence is TGTGCCAGCTCACCACCGGGACGGGAGGGCCACGAGCAGTACTTC. Its translation: CASSPPGREGHEQYF.

The chain combines TRBV7-3 with TRBJ1-6; TRBD1 is a possible D gene (6 bases). Trimming left V 5 bases short and J 0 bases short, with 14 bases between. This CDR3 contains 17 residues. The germline CDR1 and CDR2 sequences are SGHTA and FQGTGA. CDR3 nucleotide sequence: TGTGCCAGCAGCGCCCGTAGGACAGCCTCCTATAATTCACCCCTCCACTTT. Translated: CASSARRTASYNSPLHF.

This chain joins TRBV10-3 and TRBJ2-5, with D unresolved. The CDR3 has 12 amino acids. Germline lookup yields CDR1 ENHRY and CDR2 SYGVKD. The V end was cut by 8 bases, the J end by 5 bases, with 12 bases between. The CDR3 reads CAIGPGPETQYF. In DNA, the CDR3 is TGTGCCATCGGGCCTGGGCCCGAGACCCAGTACTTC.

The chain has TRBV7-2 and TRBJ1-5; no definite D call. Trimming pared 5 bases from V and 1 base from J, leaving 15 bases between. CDR3 length: 16 residues. Looked up from germline, CDR1 is SGHTA and CDR2 is FQGNSA. This CDR3 reads CASSPPGSGSNQPQHF. CDR3 coding DNA: TGTGCCAGCAGCCCCCCCGGGTCGGGGAGCAATCAGCCCCAGCATTTT.

This clone came up a few times. The rearrangement links TRBV5-4 to TRBJ2-3; 9 bases are a match to TRBD1. V trimming: 0 bases; J trimming: 3 bases; junction bases outside the gene matches: 2. The CDR3 spans 15 residues. CDR1 is SGHNT and CDR2 is YYREEE in the germline V gene (reference sequence). The CDR3 bases are TGTGCCAGCAGCTTGGACAGGGGGCTAACAGATACGCAGTATTTT. It encodes CASSLDRGLTDTQYF.

This chain connects TRBV11-3 to TRBJ1-1, with a possible D match to TRBD1 (5 bases). The germline V gene encodes CDR1 SGHNT and CDR2 YENEEA. The CDR3 sequence is 15 residues long. The V gene lost 0 bases and the J gene lost 5 bases, with 13 bases spanning the gap. The CDR3 DNA follows: TGTGCCAGCAGCTTAGAGTCCCAGGGAGCGACTGAAGCTTTCTTT. Protein: CASSLESQGATEAFF.

This sequence joins TRBV6-5 and TRBJ1-2; D might be TRBD1 (5 bases). The CDR3 covers 13 residues. V lost 0 bases to trimming and J lost 6 bases, with 8 bases between them. Germline V gene data show CDR1 as MNHEY and CDR2 as SVGAGI. CDR3 nucleotide sequence: TGTGCCAGCAGTTACTCGGGGCACAATGGCTACACCTTC. This codes for CASSYSGHNGYTF.

The V call is TRBV19, the J call TRBJ2-5; D could derive from TRBD1 or TRBD2 (5 bases each). This CDR3 contains 15 residues. Germline CDR1 LNHDA, CDR2 SQIVND (reference sequence). The V end lost 1 base, the J end lost 0 bases, and 9 bases lay between the germline ends. DNA for the CDR3: TGTGCCAGTAGTATAGGGGGGTCCCACCAAGAGACCCAGTACTTC. It yields the protein CASSIGGSHQETQYF.

This chain joins TRBV11-3 and TRBJ2-3; no clear D gene. Per germline, CDR1 SGHNT and CDR2 YENEEA. Trimming took 4 bases from V and 2 from J, leaving 10 bases between them. The CDR3 runs 14 residues. The CDR3 nucleotides are TGTGCCAGCAGCTCTCATCGGATCACAGATACGCAGTATTTT. This encodes CASSSHRITDTQYF.

This clone came up once. The genes are TRBV27 and TRBJ2-5; possibly TRBD2 for D (5 bases). The CDR3 contains 13 residues. The germline gives CDR1 MNHEY, CDR2 SMNVEV (reference sequence). Trimming took 5 bases from V and 5 from J, leaving 12 bases between them. Written as DNA, the CDR3 is TGTGCCAGCAGTAGACACGGAGGTGAGACCCAGTACTTC. It encodes CASSRHGGETQYF.

This chain uses TRBV6-5 with TRBJ1-1, with D uncertain. Germline V lookup: CDR1 MNHEY, CDR2 SVGAGI. Trimming cost V 6 bases and J 0 bases, with 14 bases left between them. This CDR3 spans 15 amino acids. The CDR3 reads CASRPPGVMNTEAFF. The CDR3 DNA follows: TGTGCCAGCAGGCCCCCGGGCGTCATGAACACTGAAGCTTTCTTT.

CDR3 protein: CASSLSGSGANVLTF. The CDR3 DNA is TGTGCCAGCAGCTTGTCGGGCTCTGGGGCCAACGTCCTGACTTTC. This sequence joins TRBV5-5 and TRBJ2-6; D gene uncertain. V was cut by 1 base and J by 0 bases, with 5 bases left in between. The length of the CDR3 is 15 residues. Germline loops: CDR1 SGHKS, CDR2 YYEKEE (reference sequence).

The rearrangement links TRBV11-2 to TRBJ1-2; no clear D gene. The CDR3 loop spans 10 amino acids. The germline V gene encodes CDR1 SGHAT and CDR2 FQNNGV. The V end was cut by 5 bases, the J end by 6 bases, with 4 bases between. The CDR3 region is CASSEDGYTF. The DNA for the CDR3 is TGTGCCAGCAGCGAGGATGGCTACACCTTC.

The chain employs TRBV12-5 and TRBJ1-1; D gene ambiguous. Germline CDR1 reads LGHNT; CDR2 reads FRNRAP. This CDR3 region has 12 residues. Trimming removed 2 bases from V and 1 base from J, with 2 bases in between. CDR3 loop: CASGLRNTEAFF. The CDR3 nucleotides read TGTGCTAGTGGTTTGAGGAACACTGAAGCTTTCTTT.

This clone was counted only a few times. The gene calls are TRBV9 and TRBJ2-7, with D maybe TRBD2 (7 bases). V was cut by 0 bases and J by 1 base, with 8 bases left in between. CDR3 length: 14 residues. Per germline, CDR1 SGDLS and CDR2 YYNGEE. As DNA, the CDR3 is TGTGCCAGCAGCGTAGAGGGGGGGTCCTACGAGCAGTACTTC. Translation: CASSVEGGSYEQYF.

V gene TRBV10-3 combines with J gene TRBJ2-3, with 7 bases fitting TRBD1. Germline CDR1 reads ENHRY; CDR2 reads SYGVKD. V lost 8 bases, J lost 2 bases, and 7 bases stayed unmatched. The CDR3 contains 14 residues. Here the CDR3 DNA reads TGTGCCATCCGGCCTGACAGGGACACAGATACGCAGTATTTT. Protein: CAIRPDRDTDTQYF.